This record covers a single T cell receptor (beta chain). Its antigen is as yet unknown. Measured with immunoSEQ multiplex PCR; TCRdb has only the in-frame clones, and not every one. In the table there are about 420,000 clones, roughly 90% of which are singletons. This entry is derived from a study of Ad26.COV2.S vaccination and SARS-CoV-2 variants. About the research overall: Of the COV1001 trial arms, the Ad26.COV2.S arm included the donor.

V lost 6 bases, J lost 3 bases, and 9 bases stayed unmatched. The CDR3 covers 16 residues. CDR1 LNHDA and CDR2 SQIVND come from the germline V gene (reference sequence). Treatment meaning: roughly 20 received Ad26.COV2.S at low or high dose, single or two shots; five or six received placebo; per-sample allocation not given. Samples came from day 63 after the first vaccine or placebo injection. Aged 18-55 years, donor was enrolled in Boston in the early 2020s. Expression of Wuhan-strain SARS-CoV-2 spike came from the Ad26 vector that formed the vaccine. Study-level results: Vaccine and placebo recipients had similar non-spike TCR breadth.

V usage is TRBV19 and J usage is TRBJ1-5; 9 bases are shared with TRBD1. The source material was peripheral blood, sampled in a trial of Ad26.COV2.S vaccine versus placebo. The sequence derives from a person between 18 and 59 years old who received the Ad26.COV2.S COVID-19 vaccine or a placebo. The CDR3 reads CASRRDRVRSNQPQHF. The CDR3 DNA follows: TGTGCCAGTAGGAGGGACAGGGTAAGGTCCAATCAGCCCCAGCATTTT.